This TCR beta chain appears in the sequencing data of a study of CD8+CD57+ T cells in acquired aplastic anemia. Study background: Average DNA yield from sorted CD4+ and CD8+ cells was around 3 ug. Overall study results and limits: Patients shared just under 30 CD8+ CDR3 sequences with controls. Controls and patients did not differ significantly in CD8+ Simpson's diversity.

Notes on this clonotype: Its target is unknown.

Profiling that covered TCR beta VDJ and CDR3 relied on genomic DNA as its template. TCRdb re-called the reads through MiXCR, storing one row per CDR3 protein. The table shows a few hundred thousand distinct CDR3 sequences, with around 60% occurring only once. The sample comprised sorted CD4+, CD8+, or CD8+CD57+ T cells (not recorded which) from PBMCs. The TCR was taken from a human donor with severe aplastic anemia or a healthy control (not recorded which).

CDR3: CATSQGTEAFF. The CDR3 nucleotides are TGTGCCACCTCTCAAGGCACTGAAGCTTTCTTT. The chain couples TRBV24-1 to TRBJ1-1, with D unresolved. This CDR3 spans 11 amino acids. V lost 9 bases, J lost 4 bases, and 8 bases lay in between. Germline CDR1 and CDR2: KGHDR and SFDVKD.